These 18 T cell receptor beta chains were all obtained from the same sample, sequenced in a study of identical twins (TCRdb year 2016). Library generation was performed with 5' RACE. Instrument used: Illumina HiSeq 2000. Using fastp at Q25 and MiXCR, TCRdb reprocessed the public reads and kept productive beta chains. Each record represents a unique CDR3 protein, reported with the most common genes and DNA among its rows. The sample table holds around 300,000 distinct CDR3 sequences, of which more than 6.5% were seen once. Approximately 2% of the sample rests with the top ten. The same sample was also studied in work on yellow fever vaccine responses in identical twins.

Material for sequencing was memory (CD45RO+) T cells sorted from blood. The intended sense of this specimen's cell subset or site label: CD45RO+ enriched T cells. Receptors originate from a woman aged 18-29 years in good health.

This clonotype came up many times. The chain couples TRBV5-1 to TRBJ1-2; tentative D call: TRBD1 (5 bases). V lost 1 base and J lost 2, with 6 bases in between. Germline CDR1 is SGHRS and CDR2 is YFSETQ. CDR3 length: 13 amino acids. The CDR3 loop is CASSLSGNYGYTF. DNA for the CDR3: TGCGCCAGCAGCTTGTCAGGGAACTATGGCTACACCTTC.

In this sample, this clonotype turned up many times. The rearrangement links TRBV24-1 to TRBJ2-1; 7 nucleotides line up with TRBD1. CDR1 KGHDR and CDR2 SFDVKD come from the germline V gene. Trimming took 8 bases from V and 5 from J; bases not matched to a gene: 5. The CDR3 extends over 13 amino acids. CDR3 in amino acids: CATKGGLNNEQFF. In DNA form, the CDR3 reads TGTGCCACCAAAGGGGGCCTTAACAATGAGCAGTTCTTC.

This clonotype was picked up many times. V gene TRBV24-1 combines with J gene TRBJ2-1; D is possibly TRBD2 (6 bases). The germline gives CDR1 KGHDR, CDR2 SFDVKD. V was trimmed by 4 bases and J by 10 bases, leaving 19 bases between them. This CDR3 has 15 residues. Here the CDR3 reads CATSEGGRAKMEQFF. The CDR3 DNA is TGTGCCACCAGTGAGGGGGGTCGAGCCAAAATGGAGCAGTTCTTC.

This clonotype was seen a few times. V is TRBV28 and J is TRBJ1-1; weak D call: TRBD1 (6 bases). Trimming stripped 5 bases from V and 7 bases from J, with 20 bases between. The germline V gene has CDR1 MDHEN and CDR2 SYDVKM. This CDR3 region has 15 residues. CDR3 loop: CASSVVGKGGDEAFF. The CDR3 DNA reads as TGTGCCAGCAGTGTGGTAGGAAAGGGGGGGGATGAAGCTTTCTTT.

This clonotype was counted at least ten times. The chain has TRBV10-3 and TRBJ1-1; D gene ambiguous. The CDR3 has 15 residues. CDR1 is ENHRY, CDR2 SYGVKD, per germline. V dropped 6 bases and J dropped 0 bases, with 14 bases sitting between them. The CDR3 region is CAISKHTGLNTEAFF. The CDR3, as DNA: TGTGCCATCAGCAAACATACGGGATTGAACACTGAAGCTTTCTTT.

The chain links TRBV28 to TRBJ2-7; 8 positions agree with TRBD1. CDR3 length: 15 amino acids. Trimming took 2 bases from V and 6 from J; bases not matched to a gene: 9. Germline CDR1 is MDHEN and CDR2 is SYDVKM. DNA for the CDR3: TGTGCCAGCAGTTTAAGGGCAGGGGGCGCGTTCGAGCAGTACTTC. It specifies CASSLRAGGAFEQYF.

This clonotype has a handful of counts. The gene calls are TRBV19 and TRBJ2-7; tentative D call: TRBD2 (6 bases). Trimming left V 4 bases short and J 2 bases short, with 12 bases between. Germline CDR1 LNHDA, CDR2 SQIVND (reference sequence). The CDR3 consists of 14 residues. DNA of the CDR3: TGTGCCAGTAGTAATGCGGGACCAACCTACGAGCAGTACTTC. This translates into CASSNAGPTYEQYF.

There are many counts of this clonotype. The CDR3 DNA follows: TGTGCCAGCAGTTATGCGACACTGAAGACTAGCGGGAGTTCTAGTGAGCAGTTCTTC. It codes for CASSYATLKTSGSSSEQFF. The chain carries TRBV6-2 or TRBV6-3 and TRBJ2-1; 12 nucleotides align to TRBD2. V gave up 3 bases and J gave up 9 bases; unmatched junction bases: 18. CDR1 and CDR2 (germline): MNHEY, SVGEGT. The CDR3 covers 19 residues.

This clonotype was observed a few times. This chain joins TRBV5-6 and TRBJ1-2; perhaps TRBD1 as D (6 bases). V was trimmed by 5 bases and J by 4 bases, leaving 15 bases between them. The CDR3 is 14 amino acids. Germline CDR1 SGHDT, CDR2 YYEEEE. CDR3 in amino acids: CASSLFEGVYGYTF. DNA of the CDR3: TGTGCCAGCAGTTTGTTTGAGGGGGTCTATGGCTACACCTTC.

The V gene is TRBV27, the J gene TRBJ2-1; 8 bases fit TRBD2. This CDR3 has 17 residues. Germline CDR1 is MNHEY and CDR2 is SMNVEV (reference sequence). The V segment lost 5 bases and the J segment 5 bases; nucleotides outside the gene matches: 14. The CDR3 DNA follows: TGTGCCAGCAGTAAAAATCCGGGACTAGGGGCCCACAATGAGCAGTTCTTC. This translates into CASSKNPGLGAHNEQFF.

V usage is TRBV6-1 and J usage is TRBJ2-1; 7 bases agree with TRBD1. In germline, CDR1 is MNHNS, CDR2 SASEGT. This CDR3 is built from 13 residues. The trim removed 5 bases at V and 7 bases at J, leaving 5 bases unmatched. In DNA form, the CDR3 reads TGTGCCAGCAGTACCGGGACAGTTAATGAGCAGTTCTTC. Its translation: CASSTGTVNEQFF.

This clonotype has just a few counts. The V call is TRBV4-1, the J call TRBJ2-1; TRBD2 might be the D (5 bases). The CDR3 contains 17 residues. With 0 bases removed from V and 3 bases from J, the gap between germline ends came to 15 bases. Germline CDR1 reads MGHRA; CDR2 reads YSYEKL. This CDR3 reads CASSQDKRSGIYNEQFF. CDR3 bases: TGCGCCAGCAGCCAAGATAAGCGGAGCGGAATCTACAATGAGCAGTTCTTC.

This clonotype has ten or more counts. The rearrangement uses TRBV11-2 and TRBJ2-3; D perhaps matches TRBD2 (5 bases). There are 15 residues in the CDR3. Trimming took 1 base from V and 4 from J, leaving 12 bases between them. Germline V gene sequence: CDR1 SGHAT, CDR2 FQNNGV. The CDR3 DNA follows: TGTGCCAGCAGCTTAGTGTCACTAGGAGCAGATACGCAGTATTTT. Translation gives CASSLVSLGADTQYF.

Ten or more counts support this clonotype. The chain couples TRBV11-2 to TRBJ1-2; D possibly corresponds to TRBD1 (5 bases). Trimming removed 3 bases from V and 6 bases from J, with 11 bases in between. The germline V gene encodes CDR1 SGHAT and CDR2 FQNNGV. CDR3 length: 13 amino acids. CDR3 bases: TGTGCCAGCAGCTTTGGATGGGGGGATGGCTACACCTTC. This encodes CASSFGWGDGYTF.

This clonotype has ten or more counts. The J gene is TRBJ2-5, the V gene TRBV20-1; D gene uncertain. Germline CDR1 DFQATT, CDR2 SNEGSKA (reference sequence). The V and J ends lost 2 bases and 1 base respectively, with 11 bases between them. The CDR3 sequence is 14 residues long. In DNA, the CDR3 is TGCAGTGCTAGAACGGGCCGCCCCCAAGAGACCCAGTACTTC. Its protein is CSARTGRPQETQYF.

This clonotype has a handful of counts. This chain's CDR3 is CASSEEAIGELFF. The CDR3 coding sequence is TGTGCCAGCAGTGAAGAGGCTATCGGGGAGCTGTTTTTT. The V call is TRBV2, the J call TRBJ2-2; D is unresolved. The CDR3 runs 13 residues. Germline CDR1 and CDR2: SNHLY and FYNNEI. Between the trimmed V and J ends, which lost 1 base and 7 bases, there was a span of 7 bases.

This sequence joins TRBV19 and TRBJ2-7; D is possibly TRBD1 (7 bases). The CDR3 runs to 15 residues. The V gene lost 6 bases and the J gene lost 2 bases, with 17 bases spanning the gap. Looked up from germline, CDR1 is LNHDA and CDR2 is SQIVND (reference sequence). CDR3 region: CASSLGGQRTYEQYF. Here the CDR3 DNA reads TGTGCCAGTAGCCTGGGGGGACAGAGAACCTACGAGCAGTACTTC.

A few counts support this clonotype. This chain connects TRBV2 to TRBJ2-5, with D perhaps matching TRBD2 (6 bases). Germline CDR1 SNHLY, CDR2 FYNNEI. This CDR3 spans 13 amino acids. Deletions cut 4 bases from V and 5 bases from J, with 11 bases between. The CDR3, as DNA: TGTGCCAGCAGTGTGGGGGACTGGGAGACCCAGTACTTC. Its translation: CASSVGDWETQYF.